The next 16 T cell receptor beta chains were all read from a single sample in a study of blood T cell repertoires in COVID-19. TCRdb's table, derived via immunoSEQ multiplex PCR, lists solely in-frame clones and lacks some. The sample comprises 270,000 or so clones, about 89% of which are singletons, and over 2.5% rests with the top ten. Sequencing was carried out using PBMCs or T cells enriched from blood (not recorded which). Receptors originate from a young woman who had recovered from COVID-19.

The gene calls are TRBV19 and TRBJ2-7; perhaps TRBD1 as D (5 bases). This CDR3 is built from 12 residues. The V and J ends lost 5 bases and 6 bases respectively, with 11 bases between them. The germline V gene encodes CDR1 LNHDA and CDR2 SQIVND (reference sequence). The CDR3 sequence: CASSQGFGEQYF. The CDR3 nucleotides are TGTGCCAGTAGTCAGGGATTCGGCGAGCAGTACTTC. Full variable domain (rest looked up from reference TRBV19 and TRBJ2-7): DGGITQSPKYLFRKEGQNVTLSCEQNLNHDAMYWYRQDPGQGLRLIYYSQIVNDFQKGDIAEGYSVSREKKESFPLTVTSAQKNPTAFYLCASSQGFGEQYFGPGTRLTVT.

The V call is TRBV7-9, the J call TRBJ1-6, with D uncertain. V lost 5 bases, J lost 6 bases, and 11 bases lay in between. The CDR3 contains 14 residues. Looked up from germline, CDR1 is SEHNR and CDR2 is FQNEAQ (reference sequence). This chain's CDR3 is CASSPLRSNSPLHF. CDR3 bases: TGTGCCAGCAGCCCTCTACGGTCTAATTCACCCCTCCACTTT.

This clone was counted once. CDR3 in DNA: TGTGCCAGCAGCTTAGCACTAGCGCCTGTGGAGACCCAGTACTTC. This translates into CASSLALAPVETQYF. The chain links TRBV7-7 to TRBJ2-5; 7 bases align to TRBD2. The CDR3 consists of 15 residues. The V gene end was trimmed by 0 bases and the J gene end by 5 bases; junction bases not matched to a gene: 6. Germline V lookup: CDR1 SSHAT, CDR2 FNYEAQ (reference sequence).

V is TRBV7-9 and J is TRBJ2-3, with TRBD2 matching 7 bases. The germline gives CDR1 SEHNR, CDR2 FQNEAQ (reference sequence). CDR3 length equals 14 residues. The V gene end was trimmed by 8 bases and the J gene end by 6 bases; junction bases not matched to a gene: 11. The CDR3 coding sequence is TGTGCCAGCCGGGGACTAATTGAGGTGGATACGCAGTATTTT. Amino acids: CASRGLIEVDTQYF.

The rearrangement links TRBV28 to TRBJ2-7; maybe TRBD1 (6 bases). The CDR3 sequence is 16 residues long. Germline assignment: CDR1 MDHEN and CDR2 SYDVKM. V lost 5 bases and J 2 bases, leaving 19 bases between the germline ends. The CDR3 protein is CASSEDRADRTYEQYF. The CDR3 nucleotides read TGTGCCAGCAGTGAGGACAGAGCAGATCGAACCTACGAGCAGTACTTC. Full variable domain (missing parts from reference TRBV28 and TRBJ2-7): DVKVTQSSRYLVKRTGEKVFLECVQDMDHENMFWYRQDPGLGLRLIYFSYDVKMKEKGDIPEGYSVSREKKERFSLILESASTNQTSMYLCASSEDRADRTYEQYFGPGTRLTVT.

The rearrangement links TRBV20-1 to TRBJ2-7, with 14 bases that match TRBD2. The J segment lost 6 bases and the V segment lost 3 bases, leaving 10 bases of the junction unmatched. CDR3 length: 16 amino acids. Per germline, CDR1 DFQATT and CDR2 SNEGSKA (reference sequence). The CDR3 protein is CSASGPGLAGVGEQYF. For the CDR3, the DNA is TGCAGTGCTAGTGGACCGGGACTAGCGGGAGTAGGCGAGCAGTACTTC.

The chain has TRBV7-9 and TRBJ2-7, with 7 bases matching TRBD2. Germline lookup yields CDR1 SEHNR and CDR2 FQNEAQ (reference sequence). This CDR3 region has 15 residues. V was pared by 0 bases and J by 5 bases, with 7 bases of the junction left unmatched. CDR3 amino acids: CASSLAPSGTHEQYF. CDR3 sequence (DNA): TGTGCCAGCAGCTTAGCGCCCAGCGGGACTCACGAGCAGTACTTC.

DNA for the CDR3: TGTGCCAGCAGCGCGGGTGCTGCCTACGAGCAGTACTTC. Translated, it gives CASSAGAAYEQYF. The chain recombines TRBV5-6 with TRBJ2-7; weak D call: TRBD2 (5 bases). CDR1 and CDR2 (germline): SGHDT, YYEEEE. V shed 4 bases and J shed 2 bases, with 10 bases lying between them. This CDR3 contains 13 residues.

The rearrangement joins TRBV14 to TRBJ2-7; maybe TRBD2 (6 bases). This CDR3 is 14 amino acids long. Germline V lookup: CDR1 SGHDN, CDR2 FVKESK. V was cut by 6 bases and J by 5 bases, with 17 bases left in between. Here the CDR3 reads CASSPFRLVNEQYF. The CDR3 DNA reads TGTGCCAGCAGTCCCTTCCGACTAGTGAACGAGCAGTACTTC.

The CDR3 nucleotides read TGTGCCAGCAGTGGAAGTCTAGCGGGAGTAACAGATACGCAGTATTTT. Translated, it gives CASSGSLAGVTDTQYF. The chain is built from TRBV2 and TRBJ2-3; 10 bases align to TRBD2. Germline CDR1 is SNHLY and CDR2 is FYNNEI. J gave up 3 bases and V 4 bases, and 7 bases lay outside the gene matches. The CDR3 spans 16 residues. The variable domain in full, with the rest retrieved from reference TRBV2 and TRBJ2-3, is EPEVTQTPSHQVTQMGQEVILRCVPISNHLYFYWYRQILGQKVEFLVSFYNNEISEKSEIFDDQFSVERPDGSNFTLKIRSTKLEDSAMYFCASSGSLAGVTDTQYFGPGTRLTVL.

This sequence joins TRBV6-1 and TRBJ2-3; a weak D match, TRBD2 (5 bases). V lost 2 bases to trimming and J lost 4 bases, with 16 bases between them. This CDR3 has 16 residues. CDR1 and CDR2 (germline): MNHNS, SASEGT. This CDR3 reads CASSERVTSLSDTQYF. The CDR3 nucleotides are TGTGCCAGCAGTGAAAGGGTTACTAGTTTATCAGATACGCAGTATTTT.

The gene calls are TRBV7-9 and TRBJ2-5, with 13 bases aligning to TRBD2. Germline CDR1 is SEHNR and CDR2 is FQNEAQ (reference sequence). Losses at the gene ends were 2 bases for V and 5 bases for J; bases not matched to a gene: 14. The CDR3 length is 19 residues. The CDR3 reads CASSLRTSGGAVRRETQYF. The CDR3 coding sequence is TGTGCCAGCAGCTTACGCACTAGCGGGGGGGCTGTCCGCCGGGAGACCCAGTACTTC.

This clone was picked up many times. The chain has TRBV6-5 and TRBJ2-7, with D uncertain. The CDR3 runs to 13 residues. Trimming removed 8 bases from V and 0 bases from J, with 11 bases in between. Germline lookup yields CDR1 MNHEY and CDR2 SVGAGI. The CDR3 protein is CASSTMNSYEQYF. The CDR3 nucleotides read TGTGCCAGCTCTACGATGAACTCCTACGAGCAGTACTTC.

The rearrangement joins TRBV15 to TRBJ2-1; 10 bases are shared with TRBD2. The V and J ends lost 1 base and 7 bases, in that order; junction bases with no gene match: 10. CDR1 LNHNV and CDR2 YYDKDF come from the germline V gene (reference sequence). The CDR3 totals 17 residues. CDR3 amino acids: CATSRGITAGGRNEQFF. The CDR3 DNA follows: TGTGCCACCAGCAGAGGCATCACAGCGGGAGGGCGAAATGAGCAGTTCTTC.

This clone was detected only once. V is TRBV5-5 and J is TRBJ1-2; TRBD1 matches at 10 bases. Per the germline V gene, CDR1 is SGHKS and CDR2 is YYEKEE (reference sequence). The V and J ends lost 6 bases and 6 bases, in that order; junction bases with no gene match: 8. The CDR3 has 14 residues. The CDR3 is CASNLRDRGDGYTF. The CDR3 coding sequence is TGTGCCAGCAATTTGAGGGACAGGGGAGATGGCTACACCTTC.

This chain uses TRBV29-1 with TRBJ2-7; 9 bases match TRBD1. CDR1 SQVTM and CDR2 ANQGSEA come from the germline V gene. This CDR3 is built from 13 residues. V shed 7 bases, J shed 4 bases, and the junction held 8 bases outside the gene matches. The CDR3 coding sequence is TGCAGCGGGAGGACAGGGGCATCGTACGAGCAGTACTTC. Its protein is CSGRTGASYEQYF.